These 19 T cell receptor beta chains were all obtained from the same sample, sequenced in a study of shared clonotypes between healthy human individuals. The protocol was immunoSEQ multiplex PCR, while the TCRdb copy is restricted to in-frame clones and leaves out a portion. The sample has hundreds of thousands of clones; around 76% are singletons. Source material: PBMCs. Receptor source: a woman in her thirties or forties in good health. Some clones in this sample may be carry-over from other donors' samples.

The CDR3 loop reads CAWSVHSGNTIYF. DNA of the CDR3: TGTGCCTGGTCGGTCCACTCTGGAAACACCATATATTTT. V usage is TRBV30 and J usage is TRBJ1-3; no definite D call. The V gene lost 5 bases and the J gene lost 0 bases, with 8 bases spanning the gap. The length of the CDR3 is 13 residues. The germline V gene has CDR1 GTSNPN and CDR2 SVGIG (reference sequence).

The chain combines TRBV7-9 with TRBJ2-3, with 8 bases that match TRBD2. The CDR3 sequence is 14 residues long. Trimming removed 5 bases from V and 2 bases from J; junction bases left unmatched: 3. The germline gives CDR1 SEHNR, CDR2 FQNEAQ (reference sequence). The CDR3 is CASSQREYTDTQYF. The CDR3 DNA sequence: TGTGCCAGCAGCCAGCGGGAGTACACAGATACGCAGTATTTT.

Details on this clone: A read error is possible here, since a much larger clone lies one base away. The sample has other DNA sequences that encode this CDR3 too. The rearrangement joins TRBV5-6 to TRBJ1-2; TRBD1 is a possible D gene (5 bases). Trimming removed 2 bases at V and 8 bases at J, with 19 bases between. The V gene's germline CDR1 is SGHDT and CDR2 YYEEEE. The length of the CDR3 is 15 residues. In DNA form, the CDR3 reads TGTGCCAGCAGCTTTGGGTCGGGGGTAGGCTACGGCTACACCTTC. Translation gives CASSFGSGVGYGYTF.

V gene TRBV5-1 combines with J gene TRBJ2-2; the match to TRBD1 covers 8 bases. The germline gives CDR1 SGHRS, CDR2 YFSETQ. V lost 0 bases, J lost 9 bases, and 4 bases stayed unmatched. This CDR3 has 14 residues. The chain's CDR3 is CASSLGTGFRELFF. Written as DNA, the CDR3 is TGCGCCAGCAGCTTGGGGACAGGGTTCCGGGAGCTGTTTTTT. Drawing the rest from reference TRBV5-1 and TRBJ2-2, the complete variable domain is KAGVTQTPRYLIKTRGQQVTLSCSPISGHRSVSWYQQTPGQGLQFLFEYFSETQRNKGNFPGRFSGRQFSNSRSEMNVSTLELGDSALYLCASSLGTGFRELFFGEGSRLTVL.

The chain is built from TRBV6-5 and TRBJ2-3, with TRBD2 identical over 9 bases. CDR1 and CDR2 (germline): MNHEY, SVGAGI. The ends lost 2 bases at V and 4 bases at J; junction bases unmatched: 1. This CDR3 contains 14 residues. CDR3 DNA: TGTGCCAGCAGTTACAGACTAGCGGCAGATACGCAGTATTTT. It codes for CASSYRLAADTQYF.

The CDR3 sequence is CASGGFGSREQYF. The CDR3 coding sequence is TGTGCCAGCGGTGGGTTCGGCAGCCGCGAGCAGTACTTC. The genes are TRBV19 and TRBJ2-7; D unclear. The CDR3 totals 13 residues. From germline, CDR1 is LNHDA and CDR2 SQIVND (reference sequence). Trimming left V 9 bases short and J 6 bases short, with 18 bases between. Complete variable domain (other parts from reference TRBV19 and TRBJ2-7): DGGITQSPKYLFRKEGQNVTLSCEQNLNHDAMYWYRQDPGQGLRLIYYSQIVNDFQKGDIAEGYSVSREKKESFPLTVTSAQKNPTAFYLCASGGFGSREQYFGPGTRLTVT.

The chain recombines TRBV4-2 with TRBJ1-2; no reliable D call. The V end was cut by 1 base, the J end by 4 bases, with 13 bases between. This CDR3 spans 15 amino acids. The V gene's germline CDR1 is LGHNA and CDR2 YNFKEQ. The CDR3 bases are TGTGCCAGCAGCCAAGGAACCGTCGACACCTATGGCTACACCTTC. Its translation: CASSQGTVDTYGYTF.

The chain joins TRBV5-4 to TRBJ2-3; TRBD2 aligns across 9 bases. V lost 4 bases and J lost 0; bases outside the gene matches: 15. The CDR3 has 19 amino acids. CDR1 SGHNT and CDR2 YYREEE come from the germline V gene (reference sequence). The CDR3 DNA is TGTGCCAGCAGCCCGGGGGGGGTAGCGGGAGTCCCGAGCACAGATACGCAGTATTTT. This encodes CASSPGGVAGVPSTDTQYF. The variable domain in full, with the rest retrieved from reference TRBV5-4 and TRBJ2-3, is ETGVTQSPTHLIKTRGQQVTLRCSSQSGHNTVSWYQQALGQGPQFIFQYYREEENGRGNFPPRFSGLQFPNYSSELNVNALELDDSALYLCASSPGGVAGVPSTDTQYFGPGTRLTVL.

Concerning this clone: The junction and the germline gene differ at one end; a read error may be behind it. The chain couples TRBV6-1 to TRBJ1-1, with no clear D. The CDR3 length is 14 residues. Germline lookup yields CDR1 MNHNS and CDR2 SASEGT. Written as DNA, the CDR3 is TGTGCCATCAGTGAAAATGTAGGGAACACTGAAGCTTTCTTT. It encodes CAISENVGNTEAFF.

The rearrangement uses TRBV18 and TRBJ1-2; possible D gene TRBD1, 6 bases. Trimming removed 2 bases from V and 3 bases from J, with 16 bases in between. Germline CDR1 and CDR2: KGHSH and LQKENI. This CDR3 is 16 amino acids long. In DNA, the CDR3 is TGTGCCAGCTCACCATCCGGGGGCGCGTATCACTATGGCTACACCTTC. Translation gives CASSPSGGAYHYGYTF.

This chain connects TRBV30 to TRBJ2-5; TRBD2 matches 11 bases. The CDR3 contains 14 residues. Germline lookup yields CDR1 GTSNPN and CDR2 SVGIG (reference sequence). Trimming cost V 8 bases and J 1 base; bases outside gene matches: 6. The CDR3 loop reads CAGRLAGGQETQYF. CDR3 coding DNA: TGTGCCGGAAGGCTAGCGGGAGGCCAAGAGACCCAGTACTTC.

V gene TRBV5-1 combines with J gene TRBJ2-1; D perhaps matches TRBD1 (6 bases). The ends were cut back, 0 bases at V and 12 bases at J, with 16 bases in the middle. The CDR3 runs 14 residues. Germline V gives CDR1 SGHRS, CDR2 YFSETQ. The CDR3 DNA follows: TGCGCCAGCAGCTTGGCCAGGGGAGATATATGGCAGTTCTTC. Translated: CASSLARGDIWQFF.

The V and J genes are TRBV27 and TRBJ2-7; TRBD2 might be the D (6 bases). The germline V gene has CDR1 MNHEY and CDR2 SMNVEV (reference sequence). The V end was cut by 5 bases, the J end by 2 bases, with 16 bases between. This CDR3 region has 15 residues. CDR3 protein: CASSPPSAHPYEQYF. CDR3 bases: TGTGCCAGCAGTCCCCCTAGCGCCCATCCCTACGAGCAGTACTTC.

This chain links TRBV5-1 with TRBJ1-5; possibly TRBD1 for D (6 bases). The length of the CDR3 is 14 residues. The germline V and J ends were trimmed by 4 bases and 4 bases, with 12 bases remaining between them. Germline assignment: CDR1 SGHRS and CDR2 YFSETQ. The CDR3 spells CASSPSTGNQPQHF. CDR3 DNA sequence: TGCGCCAGCAGCCCCTCGACAGGTAATCAGCCCCAGCATTTT. The full variable domain, in which reference TRBV5-1 and TRBJ1-5 provide the parts outside the CDR3, is KAGVTQTPRYLIKTRGQQVTLSCSPISGHRSVSWYQQTPGQGLQFLFEYFSETQRNKGNFPGRFSGRQFSNSRSEMNVSTLELGDSALYLCASSPSTGNQPQHFGDGTRLSIL.

This sequence joins TRBV5-1 and TRBJ1-1, with a tentative D call TRBD1 (6 bases). This CDR3 has 14 residues. Trimming cost V 0 bases and J 5 bases, with 11 bases left between them. CDR1 is SGHRS, CDR2 YFSETQ, per germline. CDR3 region: CASSLVGGTTEAFF. The CDR3 DNA reads as TGCGCCAGCAGCTTGGTTGGGGGCACAACTGAAGCTTTCTTT.

The V and J genes are TRBV5-6 and TRBJ2-5; D ambiguous. The germline gives CDR1 SGHDT, CDR2 YYEEEE. Trimming took off 1 base at V and 2 bases at J, with 9 bases between the two ends. This CDR3 region has 14 residues. The CDR3 sequence: CASSLQSAQETQYF. CDR3 sequence (DNA): TGTGCCAGCAGCTTGCAATCGGCTCAAGAGACCCAGTACTTC.

About this clone itself: This likely traces to a read error, being one base from a far larger clone. The chain uses TRBV18 and TRBJ1-2; D call uncertain. In germline, CDR1 is KGHSH, CDR2 LQKENI. This CDR3 has 14 residues. This CDR3 reads CANSPQPANYGYTF. The CDR3 DNA sequence: TGTGCCAACTCACCACAGCCGGCTAACTATGGCTACACCTTC. Full variable domain (outside the CDR3, taken from reference TRBV18 and TRBJ1-2): NAGVMQNPRHLVRRRGQEARLRCSPMKGHSHVYWYRQLPEEGLKFMVYLQKENIIDESGMPKERFSAEFPKEGPSILRIQQVVRGDSAAYFCANSPQPANYGYTFGSGTRLTVV.

This clone was detected a few times. The V gene is TRBV18, the J gene TRBJ2-2; 13 bases match TRBD2. The CDR3 runs to 24 residues. V dropped 6 bases and J dropped 4; count of bases not matched to a gene: 29. Germline CDR1 is KGHSH and CDR2 is LQKENI. CDR3 protein: CASSLHQLATVRTSGSSGTGELFF. CDR3 in DNA: TGTGCCAGCTCCCTCCATCAACTCGCCACTGTAAGGACTAGCGGGAGTTCGGGCACCGGGGAGCTGTTTTTT.

The chain recombines TRBV9 with TRBJ2-1, with 8 bases that match TRBD2. With 3 bases clipped from V and 8 bases from J, the junction kept 10 bases outside the gene matches. The CDR3 is made up of 15 amino acids. Germline lookup yields CDR1 SGDLS and CDR2 YYNGEE. DNA for the CDR3: TGTGCCAGCAGCGCACAAACGGGAGGGCCAGATGAGCAGTTCTTC. This encodes CASSAQTGGPDEQFF.